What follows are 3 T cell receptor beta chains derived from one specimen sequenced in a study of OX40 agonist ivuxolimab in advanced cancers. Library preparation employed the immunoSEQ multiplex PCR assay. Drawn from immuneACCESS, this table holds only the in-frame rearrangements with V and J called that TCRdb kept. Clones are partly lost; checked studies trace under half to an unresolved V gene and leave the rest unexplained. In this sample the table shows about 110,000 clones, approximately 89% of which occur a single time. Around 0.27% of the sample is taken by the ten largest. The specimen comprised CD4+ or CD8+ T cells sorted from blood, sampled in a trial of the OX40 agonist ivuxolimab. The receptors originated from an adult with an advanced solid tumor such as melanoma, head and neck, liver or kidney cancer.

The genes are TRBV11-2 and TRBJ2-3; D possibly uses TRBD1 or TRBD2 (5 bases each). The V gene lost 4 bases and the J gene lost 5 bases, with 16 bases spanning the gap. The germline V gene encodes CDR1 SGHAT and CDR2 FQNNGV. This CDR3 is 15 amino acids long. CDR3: CASSSRGSQGDTQYF. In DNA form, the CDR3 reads TGTGCCAGCAGCTCGAGGGGTAGCCAAGGAGATACGCAGTATTTT.

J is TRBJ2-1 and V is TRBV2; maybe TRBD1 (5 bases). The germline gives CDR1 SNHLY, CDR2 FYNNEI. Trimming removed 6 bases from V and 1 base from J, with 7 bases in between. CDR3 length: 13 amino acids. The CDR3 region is CASRTGSYNEQFF. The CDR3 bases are TGTGCCAGCAGAACAGGATCCTACAATGAGCAGTTCTTC.

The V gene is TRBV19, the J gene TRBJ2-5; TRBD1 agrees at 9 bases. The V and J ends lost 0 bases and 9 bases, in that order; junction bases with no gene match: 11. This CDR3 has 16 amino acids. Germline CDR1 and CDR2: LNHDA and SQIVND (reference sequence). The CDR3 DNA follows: TGTGCCAGTAGTATAGAACTACAGGGGGCGAGTGAGGCCCAGTACTTC. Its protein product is CASSIELQGASEAQYF. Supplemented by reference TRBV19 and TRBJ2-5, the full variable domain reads DGGITQSPKYLFRKEGQNVTLSCEQNLNHDAMYWYRQDPGQGLRLIYYSQIVNDFQKGDIAEGYSVSREKKESFPLTVTSAQKNPTAFYLCASSIELQGASEAQYFGPGTRLLVL.